The rows below give T cell receptor beta chains drawn from one sample of a study of T-cell reconstitution after alpha-beta-depleted transplantation in children. TCRdb re-called the PCR reads with MiXCR, one entry per CDR3 protein. There are hundreds of thousands of distinct CDR3 sequences in the sample; 10% to 15% occur only once, and 2.2% lies in the top ten. The sample here was PBMCs, mostly from graft donor cells, taken 360 days after TCRalphabeta/CD19-depleted stem cell transplant. The receptors were sampled from a male patient aged 10 to 17 who had a stem cell transplant for acute myeloid leukemia, so the T cells may come from the graft donor. Each CDR3 is given with its conserved first and last residue. The D gene is left open where the match is weak. Size values are once, few and many counts, or a class for expanded clones, and some rows have none.

v_gene	j_gene	d_gene	abundance	CDR3nt	CDR3aa
TRBV7-9	TRBJ1-6	-	few	TGTGCCAGCGGTTACAAGGGGCTCCAGGGGTCACCCCTCCACTTT	CASGYKGLQGSPLHF
TRBV5-6	TRBJ2-3	-	-	TGTGCCAGCAGCCCGGGAGTTAATAAGGATACGCAGTATTTT	CASSPGVNKDTQYF
TRBV5-1	TRBJ2-1	-	few	TGCGCCAGCAGGTTGACCCTTAACGAGTACAATGAGCAGTTCTTC	CASRLTLNEYNEQFF
TRBV27	TRBJ2-4	TRBD2	-	TGTGCCAGCAGGCTAGGACTAGCGGGAGTTCAGTACTTC	CASRLGLAGVQYF
TRBV20-1	TRBJ2-1	-	many	TGCAGTGCTGTCTCAGGTGGTCTCAATGAGCAGTTCTTC	CSAVSGGLNEQFF
TRBV3-1	TRBJ1-1	-	-	TGTGCCAGCAGTGACAGCATGAACACTGAAGCTTTCTTT	CASSDSMNTEAFF
TRBV6-1	TRBJ2-1	-	many	TGTGCCAGCAGTGCCCGGACTTTGGTGCACAATGAGCAGTTCTTC	CASSARTLVHNEQFF
TRBV28	TRBJ2-5	TRBD2	-	TGTGCCAGCACCGGGACTAGCGGGAGGTTATTCCAAGAGACCCAGTACTTC	CASTGTSGRLFQETQYF
TRBV7-2	TRBJ2-7	-	-	TGTGCCAGCAGCTTAGCCCTAGGCCCCCTGGCGGCAAGCTCCTACGAGCAGTACTTC	CASSLALGPLAASSYEQYF
TRBV5-1	TRBJ2-1	TRBD2	-	TGCGCCAGCAGCTTCATTTCCGGGACTAGCGCCAATGAGCAGTTCTTC	CASSFISGTSANEQFF
TRBV20-1	TRBJ2-7	TRBD1	few	TGCAGTGCATACCCGGGACAGGGTATCCACGAGCAGTACTTC	CSAYPGQGIHEQYF
TRBV5-1	TRBJ2-7	-	few	TGCGCCAGCAGCATGCCCGGGCCGAGGGAGCAGTACTTC	CASSMPGPREQYF
TRBV28	TRBJ1-1	-	-	TGTGCCAGCAGTTTTATAAGCAGATTGAACACTGAAGCTTTCTTT	CASSFISRLNTEAFF
TRBV20-1	TRBJ2-7	TRBD1	few	TGCAGTGCTAGACCTCAACAGGGGGCAACTACTACTCGGGAGCAGTACTTC	CSARPQQGATTTREQYF
TRBV7-6	TRBJ2-1	-	-	TGTGCCAGCAGCCAGATAGAGCTTTACTCCTACAATGAGCAGTTCTTC	CASSQIELYSYNEQFF
TRBV5-1	TRBJ2-2	-	-	TGCGCCAGTGGAACGGGGAACACCGGGGAGCTGTTTTTT	CASGTGNTGELFF
TRBV7-9	TRBJ2-2	-	many	TGTGCCAGCAGCTTAGATGGTGGGGCCGGGGAGCTGTTTTTT	CASSLDGGAGELFF
TRBV15	TRBJ1-4	TRBD1	many	TGTGCCACCAGCAGAACAGGGGCCCGGGAGGAAAAACTGTTTTTT	CATSRTGAREEKLFF
TRBV12-3/TRBV12-4	TRBJ2-1	TRBD2	-	TGTGCCAGCAGCCCGGGGACTAGCGGGTCCCCATGGTACAATGAGCAGTTCTTC	CASSPGTSGSPWYNEQFF
TRBV4-3	TRBJ2-1	-	many	TGCGCCAGCAGCCAAGCCCCCGAAGGGAGGCTCCACAATGAGCAGTTCTTC	CASSQAPEGRLHNEQFF
TRBV11-2	TRBJ2-1	-	few	TGTGCCAGCAGCTTAGTTCTTGGGGCGGGGCCTGCCTACAATGAGCAGTTCTTC	CASSLVLGAGPAYNEQFF
TRBV12-3/TRBV12-4	TRBJ2-1	-	few	TGTGCCAGCAAATATCGCGCAAACTCCTACAATGAGCAGTTCTTC	CASKYRANSYNEQFF
TRBV28	TRBJ2-7	-	few	TGTGCCAGCAGCTATGGCAGTACCTCCTACGAGCAGTACTTC	CASSYGSTSYEQYF
TRBV27	TRBJ2-5	TRBD2	few	TGTGCCAGCAACCGGACTAGCGGGAGGGCCAGTGAGACCCAGTACTTC	CASNRTSGRASETQYF
TRBV4-3	TRBJ2-1	-	few	TGCGCCAGCAGCCCTTGGGACAACCTTTACAATGAGCAGTTCTTC	CASSPWDNLYNEQFF
TRBV12-3/TRBV12-4	TRBJ2-1	TRBD1	few	TGTGCCAGCAGTACGAATAACAGGGGGCGCGGGTCCTACAATGAGCAGTTCTTC	CASSTNNRGRGSYNEQFF
TRBV3-1	TRBJ1-1	TRBD1	many	TGTGCCAGCAGCCAAGTGACAGGGACCGAAGCTTTCTTT	CASSQVTGTEAFF
TRBV7-3	TRBJ2-6	TRBD1	few	TGTGCCAGCAGCGCAAGCCATGGACAGGGGTTCCCCTCTGGGGCCAACGTCCTGACTTTC	CASSASHGQGFPSGANVLTF